This T cell receptor beta chain was captured in a study of blood T cell repertoires in COVID-19. On the study more broadly: Acute-phase and convalescent COVID-19 samples originated in the United States, Italy and Spain. Nucleic acid was either cDNA or gDNA, and it came from T cells, B-cell-depleted T cells, or PBMCs.

The ends lost 7 bases at V and 4 bases at J; junction bases unmatched: 6. Germline V gene lookup returns CDR1 KGHDR and CDR2 SFDVKD. The CDR3 has 15 amino acids. In the source study's methods: Cell counts per sample came from amplifying reference gene primers. Clones were read by immunoSEQ multiplex PCR, and TCRdb kept only the in-frame ones, dropping some. V and J calls and clone size are given by that table; D and trimming were obtained from the DNA. Found here are approximately 210,000 clones, more than 75% of them singletons; the top ten hold 4% to 5%. The material sequenced was peripheral blood. This receptor was obtained from a human donor in a cohort sampled during active COVID-19. The chain combines TRBV24-1 with TRBJ2-1; 10 positions agree with TRBD1. CDR3 sequence: CATSLEDRGYNEQFF. The CDR3 DNA is TGTGCCACCAGCTTGGAGGACAGGGGGTACAATGAGCAGTTCTTC.